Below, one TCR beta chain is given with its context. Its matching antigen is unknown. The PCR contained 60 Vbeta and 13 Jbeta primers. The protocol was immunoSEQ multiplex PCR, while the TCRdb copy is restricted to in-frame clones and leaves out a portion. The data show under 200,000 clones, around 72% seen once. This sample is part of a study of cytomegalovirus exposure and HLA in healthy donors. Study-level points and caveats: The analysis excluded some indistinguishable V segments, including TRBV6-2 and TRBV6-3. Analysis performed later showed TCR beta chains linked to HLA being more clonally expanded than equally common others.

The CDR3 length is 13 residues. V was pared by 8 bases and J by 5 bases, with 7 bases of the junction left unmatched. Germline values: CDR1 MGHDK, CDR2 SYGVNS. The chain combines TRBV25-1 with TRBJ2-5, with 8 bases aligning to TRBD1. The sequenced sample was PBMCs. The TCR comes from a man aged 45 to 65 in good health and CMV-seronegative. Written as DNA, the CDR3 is TGTGCCAGCGCGACAGGGGCAGTGGAGACCCAGTACTTC. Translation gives CASATGAVETQYF.